This T cell receptor beta chain came from a study of CD8 T cells in Susac syndrome. CDR3 size: 14 residues. From germline, CDR1 is SGHDT and CDR2 YYEEEE. V lost 2 bases, J lost 1 base, and 9 bases lay in between. The RNA, about 0.5 to 1 ug, was put through reverse transcription using random hexamers. TCRdb recomputed calls from the immunoSEQ multiplex PCR reads with MiXCR, one row per CDR3 protein. The data hold tens of thousands of distinct CDR3 sequences, with approximately 93% observed a single time. Sequenced: CD8+ T cells from PBMCs. The source is a human donor with multiple sclerosis. The chain couples TRBV5-6 to TRBJ1-1, with no clear D. The CDR3 DNA sequence: TGTGCCAGCAGCTTTTCAGAGTGGAACACTGAAGCTTTCTTT. Protein product: CASSFSEWNTEAFF.